Given below is one T cell receptor (beta chain) in context. The data belong to a study of blood T cell repertoires in COVID-19. The CDR3 runs to 14 residues. The germline V gene encodes CDR1 MNHEY and CDR2 SMNVEV (reference sequence). The V end lost 2 bases, the J end lost 2 bases, and 9 bases lay between the germline ends. Authors' methods: Estimation of nucleated cell counts relied on the amplification of reference gene primers. The assay was immunoSEQ multiplex PCR, and TCRdb's table has in-frame clones only and misses some. The DNA gave D and trimming, while V, J and clone size come from that table. The sample carries approximately 250,000 clones, 84% recorded once.

The TCR sequence derives from a woman between 40 and 55 years old who had recovered from COVID-19. This rearrangement joins TRBV27 to TRBJ1-2; possibly TRBD1 for D (5 bases). Source material: peripheral blood. CDR3 loop: CASSLDSRNYGYTF. The CDR3 DNA is TGTGCCAGCAGTTTAGACAGCCGCAACTATGGCTACACCTTC.